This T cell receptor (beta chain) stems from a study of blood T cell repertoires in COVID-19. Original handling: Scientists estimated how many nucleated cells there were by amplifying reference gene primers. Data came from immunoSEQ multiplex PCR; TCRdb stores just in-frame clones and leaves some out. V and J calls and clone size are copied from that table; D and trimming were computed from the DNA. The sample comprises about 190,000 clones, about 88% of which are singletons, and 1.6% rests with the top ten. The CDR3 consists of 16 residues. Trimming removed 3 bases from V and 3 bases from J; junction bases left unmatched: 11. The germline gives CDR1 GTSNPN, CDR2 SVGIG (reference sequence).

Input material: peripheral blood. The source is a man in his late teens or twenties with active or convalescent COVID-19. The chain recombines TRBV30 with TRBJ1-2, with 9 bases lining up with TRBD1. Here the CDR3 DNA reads TGTGCCTGGAGGGTCGGGGGGACAGGGACCCACTATGGCTACACCTTC. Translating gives CAWRVGGTGTHYGYTF.